The 4 T cell receptor beta chains below come from one sample, sequenced in a study of control samples from healthy donors and cancer patients. Repertoires were generated with immunoSEQ multiplex PCR, while TCRdb's copy carries only in-frame clones and drops some. The table shows about 160,000 clones, with roughly 94% occurring only once. The sequenced material came from blood. These receptors were collected from a woman aged 40-49 years in good health.

V gene TRBV19 combines with J gene TRBJ2-1; D remains ambiguous. The germline V gene encodes CDR1 LNHDA and CDR2 SQIVND (reference sequence). The CDR3 length is 17 residues. V was trimmed by 1 base and J by 1 base, leaving 14 bases between them. CDR3 sequence reads: CASSIALRRISYNEQFF. In nucleotides, the CDR3 is TGTGCCAGTAGTATAGCGCTCCGGCGGATATCCTACAATGAGCAGTTCTTC.

The chain is built from TRBV6-6 and TRBJ1-1, with a weak D call TRBD1 (6 bases). Trimming took off 9 bases at V and 1 base at J, with 15 bases between the two ends. The CDR3 length is 14 residues. Germline-derived CDR1 and CDR2 are MNHNY and SVGAGI (reference sequence). Here the CDR3 DNA reads TGTGCCAGTTATACCGGGACAAAGAACACTGAAGCTTTCTTT. It yields the protein CASYTGTKNTEAFF.

This clone was detected a few times. The chain carries TRBV19 and TRBJ1-1; tentative D call: TRBD1 (6 bases). The germline V and J ends were trimmed by 5 bases and 1 base, with 11 bases remaining between them. Germline values: CDR1 LNHDA, CDR2 SQIVND (reference sequence). The CDR3 is 14 residues long. As DNA, the CDR3 is TGTGCCAGTAGTGTATTGACAGGGAACACTGAAGCTTTCTTT. Its protein product is CASSVLTGNTEAFF. The full variable domain, completed using reference TRBV19 and TRBJ1-1, is DGGITQSPKYLFRKEGQNVTLSCEQNLNHDAMYWYRQDPGQGLRLIYYSQIVNDFQKGDIAEGYSVSREKKESFPLTVTSAQKNPTAFYLCASSVLTGNTEAFFGQGTRLTVV.

The rearrangement joins TRBV15 to TRBJ1-4; TRBD1 aligns across 8 bases. The V gene end was trimmed by 1 base and the J gene end by 5 bases; junction bases not matched to a gene: 3. The CDR3 runs to 15 residues. Germline V gives CDR1 LNHNV, CDR2 YYDKDF (reference sequence). The CDR3 bases are TGTGCCACCAGCAGAGGAAGGGACAGGAATGAAAAACTGTTTTTT. Translating gives CATSRGRDRNEKLFF.